The 6 T cell receptor beta chains below come from one sample, sequenced in a study of blood T cell repertoires in COVID-19. Only in-frame clones appear in the TCRdb table, and some are missing; sequencing was by immunoSEQ multiplex PCR. The sample consists of around 60,000 clones, around 77% of them appearing once. Material for sequencing was peripheral blood. The receptors derive from an older woman with COVID-19, enrolled during active disease.

The chain uses TRBV2 and TRBJ1-4, with a weak D call TRBD1 (5 bases). CDR1 SNHLY and CDR2 FYNNEI come from the germline V gene. V lost 6 bases and J lost 8, with 16 bases in between. The CDR3 consists of 14 residues. The CDR3 DNA reads TGTGCCAGCAGCACCGGGACCCGGGGGGAAAAACTGTTTTTT. Translated, it gives CASSTGTRGEKLFF.

The CDR3 is CASSFGQGSEQYV. CDR3 in DNA: TGTGCCAGCAGCTTCGGACAGGGGTCCGAGCAGTACGTC. The chain links TRBV7-9 to TRBJ2-7; 9 bases align to TRBD1. The CDR3 totals 13 residues. Germline V gene sequence: CDR1 SEHNR, CDR2 FQNEAQ (reference sequence). Unmatched junction bases numbered 3, after V lost 3 bases and J lost 6 bases.

This clone was picked up a small number of times. In nucleotides, the CDR3 is TGTGCCACCAGTGTGTCTAGCGGGACGAAGACCCAGTACTTC. Its translation is CATSVSSGTKTQYF. This chain links TRBV24-1 with TRBJ2-5, with TRBD2 identical over 9 bases. V lost 5 bases, J lost 6 bases, and 6 bases stayed unmatched. The CDR3 runs to 14 residues. In germline, CDR1 is KGHDR, CDR2 SFDVKD.

The gene calls are TRBV4-3 and TRBJ2-3; D call uncertain. Germline V lookup: CDR1 LGHNA, CDR2 YSLEER. Trimming stripped 0 bases from V and 1 base from J, with 11 bases between. The CDR3 spans 16 residues. CDR3 sequence reads: CASSQEAAFGTDTQYF. The CDR3 DNA sequence: TGCGCCAGCAGCCAAGAGGCGGCGTTCGGCACAGATACGCAGTATTTT.

The rearrangement uses TRBV7-8 and TRBJ2-7; perhaps D is TRBD1 or TRBD2 (7 bases each). Germline CDR1 SGHVS, CDR2 FQNEAQ. V was shortened by 5 bases and J by 2 bases, with 16 bases between the two germline ends. The length of the CDR3 is 15 residues. DNA for the CDR3: TGTGCCAGCAGCCAGGGGGGCGGGAGTACCTACGAGCAGTACTTC. Its protein product is CASSQGGGSTYEQYF.

As to this clone: One junction end does not reproduce the germline sequence, and a read error may be involved. This rearrangement joins TRBV12-3 or TRBV12-4 to TRBJ1-2; 8 bases line up with TRBD1. The CDR3 has 11 amino acids. The DNA of the CDR3 is TGTGCCAGCAGTTCAGACAGGGGTACGGCCTTC. Protein: CASSSDRGTAF.